This T cell receptor (beta chain) was captured by sequencing in a study of cytotoxic CD8 clonotypes in ibrutinib-treated CLL. The wider study: Average yields of 255,043 productive templates and tens of thousands of productive rearrangements characterized the samples.

Concerning this clone itself: The antigen is undetermined.

Profiling relied on immunoSEQ multiplex PCR, and the TCRdb table lists in-frame clones only, not all of them. The data hold 35,000 to 40,000 clones, with about two thirds observed a single time. Overall study findings and caveats: Age-matched healthy donor levels were exceeded by baseline clonality, which tracked circulating CD8+ T-cell counts.

Germline-derived CDR1 and CDR2 are LNHDA and SQIVND (reference sequence). With 5 bases clipped from V and 8 bases from J, the junction kept 8 bases outside the gene matches. There are 15 residues in the CDR3. The chain uses TRBV19 and TRBJ1-4; 10 bases agree with TRBD1. The clonotype was recovered from a human donor with chronic lymphocytic leukemia. The input for sequencing was PBMCs, taken at disease progression, from a patient treated with ibrutinib. The CDR3 is CASSPGTGVGEKLFF. In nucleotides, the CDR3 is TGTGCCAGTAGTCCAGGGACAGGGGTAGGCGAAAAACTGTTTTTT.